This note documents a single T cell receptor beta chain sequence. This clonotype showed up just a few times. Its recognized antigen is unknown. No base quality values were provided; no much bigger clone lies one nucleotide off. The library was generated by PCR. The sample was run on an Illumina HiSeq 2000. TCRdb reanalyzed the raw reads on its own, using fastp at Q25 for trimming and MiXCR for clone calling, and kept in-frame beta chains. Each entry is one CDR3 protein sequence, shown with its most common DNA and genes. The sample table holds 89,000 or so distinct CDR3 sequences, of which about 50% were seen once. About 9.5% of the sample is held by the ten biggest clonotypes. This record belongs to a study of CDR3 diversity in severe acne (dated by TCRdb to between 2018 and 2021). Counted from cysteine to phenylalanine, this CDR3 has 12 amino acids. CDR3 DNA is the only sequence kept; it has 36 bases, read in frame from the first base. Reading the germline V gene gives CDR1 SGDLS and CDR2 YYNGEE. V loses 4 bases, J loses 5 bases, and the germline ends lie 9 bases apart.

The source of this sequence is a male donor in good health, serving as a control. Sequencing used blood. The sequence links TRBV9 to TRBJ2-5, with TRBD1 perhaps the D gene, on 5 matching bases. The encoded CDR3 is CASSWGQETQYF. The nucleotide sequence reads as follows: TGTGCCAGCAGCTGGGGCCAGGAGACCCAGTACTTC.